The sequence of this T cell receptor beta chain was determined in a study of T cells after yellow fever vaccination. Study-wide background: Preparing low-cell-number fractions relied on SMART-Seq v4 Ultra Low Input.

There are 18 residues in the CDR3. The germline gives CDR1 LGHNA, CDR2 YSLEER. Unmatched junction bases numbered 9, after V lost 0 bases and J lost 5 bases. Conversion of TCR transcripts into cDNA relied on 5'RACE template switching, which added a universal primer site and UMIs. TCRdb redid the calling of the 5' RACE reads with MiXCR, one entry per CDR3 protein. The sample lists about 220,000 distinct CDR3 sequences; approximately 3.3% were seen once. Findings of the study overall: A secondary response was less intense yet reached its peak sooner, at day 5 versus 15. Subsequent booster samples again held most clones from primary vaccination (roughly 95% CD4, 85% to 90% CD8).

This clonotype was recorded at least ten times. The antigen is undetermined. This material consisted of CD4+ T cells sorted from PBMCs, taken 10 days after the yellow fever booster vaccination. This TCR was recovered from a man younger than 35 who received the YFV17D yellow fever vaccine. The chain employs TRBV4-3 and TRBJ1-4; 10 nucleotides line up with TRBD1. CDR3 in amino acids: CASSQEATWTGGNEKLFF. In DNA, the CDR3 is TGCGCCAGCAGCCAAGAAGCTACCTGGACAGGGGGAAATGAAAAACTGTTTTTT.